The 19 T cell receptor beta chains listed next were all sequenced from one sample in a study of OX40 agonist ivuxolimab in advanced cancers. TCRdb keeps only in-frame clones here, not all; method: immunoSEQ multiplex PCR. This table has some 80,000 clones, about 91% appearing once. The material sequenced was CD4+ or CD8+ T cells sorted from blood, taken in a trial of the OX40 agonist ivuxolimab. Source of these receptors: an adult with an advanced solid tumor such as melanoma, head and neck, liver or kidney cancer.

CDR3 amino acids: CASIGWGDTEAFF. In DNA, the CDR3 is TGTGCCAGTATTGGGTGGGGGGACACTGAAGCTTTCTTT. The chain is built from TRBV19 and TRBJ1-1, with D perhaps TRBD1 (5 bases). V was clipped by 7 bases and J by 3 bases, with 12 bases between them. CDR3 length: 13 amino acids. Germline V CDR1 and CDR2: LNHDA, SQIVND (reference sequence).

This chain connects TRBV14 to TRBJ2-3; possible D gene TRBD2, 6 bases. V dropped 0 bases and J dropped 4 bases, with 17 bases sitting between them. This CDR3 is built from 17 residues. Germline assignment: CDR1 SGHDN and CDR2 FVKESK. The CDR3 protein is CASSQERRGIRSDTQYF. As DNA, the CDR3 is TGTGCCAGCAGCCAAGAGCGCCGGGGGATCCGCTCAGATACGCAGTATTTT. The whole variable domain, remainder taken from reference TRBV14 and TRBJ2-3, is EAGVTQFPSHSVIEKGQTVTLRCDPISGHDNLYWYRRVMGKEIKFLLHFVKESKQDESGMPNNRFLAERTGGTYSTLKVQPAELEDSGVYFCASSQERRGIRSDTQYFGPGTRLTVL.

This clone has only one observation. This chain connects TRBV19 to TRBJ1-2; TRBD1 agrees at 10 bases. Germline CDR1 reads LNHDA; CDR2 reads SQIVND (reference sequence). The CDR3 length is 15 residues. V was pared by 1 base and J by 6 bases, with 5 bases of the junction left unmatched. The CDR3 coding sequence is TGTGCCAGTAGTATAGCTCCGACAGGGGGCCATGGCTACACCTTC. This encodes CASSIAPTGGHGYTF.

This clone came up once. The rearrangement uses TRBV18 and TRBJ2-1, with 8 nucleotides matching TRBD1. V dropped 3 bases and J dropped 8; count of bases not matched to a gene: 6. CDR1 and CDR2 from the germline V gene are KGHSH and LQKENI. The CDR3 has 14 residues. CDR3 in DNA: TGTGCCAGCTCACCGCAGGGGGCCAGCGATGAGCAGTTCTTC. It translates to CASSPQGASDEQFF.

This clone was counted once. The rearrangement uses TRBV15 and TRBJ1-5; D is unresolved. The V end lost 1 base, the J end lost 6 bases, and 4 bases lay between the germline ends. Looked up from germline, CDR1 is LNHNV and CDR2 is YYDKDF (reference sequence). The CDR3 is made up of 12 amino acids. CDR3 sequence: CATSRGGQPQHF. In nucleotides, the CDR3 is TGTGCCACCAGCAGAGGGGGTCAGCCCCAGCATTTT. The full variable domain, its missing parts supplied by reference TRBV15 and TRBJ1-5, is DAMVIQNPRYQVTQFGKPVTLSCSQTLNHNVMYWYQQKSSQAPKLLFHYYDKDFNNEADTPDNFQSRRPNTSFCFLDIRSPGLGDTAMYLCATSRGGQPQHFGDGTRLSIL.

The chain joins TRBV5-1 to TRBJ2-1; D may be TRBD2 (6 bases). V was shortened by 0 bases and J by 5 bases, with 12 bases between the two germline ends. CDR1 is SGHRS and CDR2 is YFSETQ in the germline V gene. There are 15 residues in the CDR3. CDR3 region: CASSLGTGEHNEQFF. The CDR3 DNA is TGCGCCAGCAGCTTGGGGACGGGAGAACACAATGAGCAGTTCTTC.

The gene calls are TRBV19 and TRBJ2-6, with a possible D match to TRBD2 (6 bases). This CDR3 contains 17 residues. Germline V gene lookup returns CDR1 LNHDA and CDR2 SQIVND (reference sequence). V gave up 1 base and J gave up 0 bases, with 10 bases separating them. The CDR3 loop reads CASSIGTGGSGANVLTF. The CDR3 coding sequence is TGTGCCAGTAGTATAGGGACCGGGGGCTCTGGGGCCAACGTCCTGACTTTC.

The chain recombines TRBV7-9 with TRBJ2-7, with 7 positions matching TRBD1. The CDR3 runs 15 residues. V was pared by 3 bases and J by 4 bases, with 9 bases of the junction left unmatched. CDR1 is SEHNR, CDR2 FQNEAQ, per germline (reference sequence). The CDR3 loop is CASSFSGTAFYEQYF. As DNA, the CDR3 is TGTGCCAGCAGCTTCTCCGGGACAGCCTTTTACGAGCAGTACTTC. Full variable domain (outside the CDR3, taken from reference TRBV7-9 and TRBJ2-7): DTGVSQNPRHKITKRGQNVTFRCDPISEHNRLYWYRQTLGQGPEFLTYFQNEAQLEKSRLLSDRFSAERPKGSFSTLEIQRTEQGDSAMYLCASSFSGTAFYEQYFGPGTRLTVT.

This clone was counted between two and nine times. V usage is TRBV30 and J usage is TRBJ1-1, with a weak D call TRBD1 (6 bases). V was shortened by 2 bases and J by 3 bases, with 13 bases between the two germline ends. CDR3 length: 14 residues. The V gene's germline CDR1 is GTSNPN and CDR2 SVGIG (reference sequence). CDR3 amino acids: CAWSKGGRDTEAFF. Written as DNA, the CDR3 is TGTGCCTGGAGTAAGGGGGGCAGGGACACTGAAGCTTTCTTT.

The gene calls are TRBV2 and TRBJ1-1; D not resolved. Trimming removed 6 bases from V and 2 bases from J, with 7 bases in between. In germline, CDR1 is SNHLY, CDR2 FYNNEI. The CDR3 spans 12 residues. The CDR3 is CASSYENTEAFF. Written as DNA, the CDR3 is TGTGCCAGCAGCTACGAAAACACTGAAGCTTTCTTT.

This clone was observed a single time. The rearrangement joins TRBV6-6 to TRBJ1-2, with D hard to call. This CDR3 spans 14 amino acids. The V end lost 2 bases, the J end lost 1 base, and 8 bases lay between the germline ends. The germline CDR1 and CDR2 sequences are MNHNY and SVGAGI (reference sequence). The DNA of the CDR3 is TGTGCCAGCAGTTACGGCGCGGATAACTATGGCTACACCTTC. Translating it yields CASSYGADNYGYTF.

This sequence joins TRBV18 and TRBJ1-5; D call uncertain. The CDR3 has 12 amino acids. Looked up from germline, CDR1 is KGHSH and CDR2 is LQKENI. V lost 2 bases, J lost 7 bases, and 6 bases lay in between. The DNA for the CDR3 is TGTGCCAGCTCACCAGCGGGGCAGCCCCAGCATTTT. Protein sequence: CASSPAGQPQHF.

This clone has a handful of counts. The V gene is TRBV30, the J gene TRBJ2-7; TRBD2 might be the D (5 bases). This CDR3 contains 13 residues. Trimming left V 4 bases short and J 6 bases short, with 16 bases between. Germline CDR1 GTSNPN, CDR2 SVGIG (reference sequence). CDR3 sequence: CAWIGESLSEQYF. The CDR3 nucleotides read TGTGCCTGGATTGGGGAGTCCCTCTCCGAGCAGTACTTC.

The chain employs TRBV7-9 and TRBJ2-7, with 8 bases identical to TRBD2. This CDR3 is built from 14 residues. Trimming took 1 base from V and 3 from J; bases not matched to a gene: 2. Germline V lookup: CDR1 SEHNR, CDR2 FQNEAQ (reference sequence). The CDR3 is CASSLDAGGYEQYF. CDR3 DNA sequence: TGTGCCAGCAGCTTAGATGCGGGAGGCTACGAGCAGTACTTC.

The chain recombines TRBV14 with TRBJ1-2; D gene ambiguous. Germline V lookup: CDR1 SGHDN, CDR2 FVKESK. V was trimmed by 1 base and J by 3 bases, leaving 9 bases between them. The CDR3 sequence is 14 residues long. The chain's CDR3 is CASSQGRAYYGYTF. CDR3 coding DNA: TGTGCCAGCAGCCAAGGGAGGGCTTACTATGGCTACACCTTC.

The chain has TRBV4-1 and TRBJ1-3, with D possibly being TRBD1 (5 bases). The germline gives CDR1 MGHRA, CDR2 YSYEKL. This CDR3 has 17 residues. The V end lost 2 bases, the J end lost 2 bases, and 16 bases lay between the germline ends. The CDR3 spells CASSQPPFQGAGNTIYF. The CDR3 DNA sequence: TGCGCCAGCAGCCAACCTCCCTTCCAGGGAGCTGGAAACACCATATATTTT.

The chain employs TRBV29-1 and TRBJ2-1; TRBD1 matches 9 bases. The CDR3 covers 14 residues. With 6 bases clipped from V and 5 bases from J, the junction kept 8 bases outside the gene matches. The germline gives CDR1 SQVTM, CDR2 ANQGSEA. The CDR3 reads CSVIDRGWNNEQFF. Written as DNA, the CDR3 is TGCAGCGTCATCGACAGGGGGTGGAACAATGAGCAGTTCTTC.

The chain recombines TRBV7-2 with TRBJ1-5; D uncertain. Germline values: CDR1 SGHTA, CDR2 FQGNSA. The length of the CDR3 is 13 residues. V shed 0 bases and J shed 6 bases, with 6 bases lying between them. CDR3 DNA: TGTGCCAGCAGCTTAGCGTTTGGTCAGCCCCAGCATTTT. It specifies CASSLAFGQPQHF.

This chain joins TRBV11-2 and TRBJ2-7; no clear D. Germline loops: CDR1 SGHAT, CDR2 FQNNGV. This CDR3 comprises 12 residues. The V and J ends lost 5 bases and 4 bases respectively, with 9 bases between them. This chain's CDR3 is CASSLLVYEQYF. The CDR3 nucleotides are TGTGCCAGCAGCCTTCTAGTGTACGAGCAGTACTTC. The entire variable domain, with the rest obtained from reference TRBV11-2 and TRBJ2-7, is as follows: EAGVAQSPRYKIIEKRQSVAFWCNPISGHATLYWYQQILGQGPKLLIQFQNNGVVDDSQLPKDRFSAERLKGVDSTLKIQPAKLEDSAVYLCASSLLVYEQYFGPGTRLTVT.